These 27 T cell receptor beta chains were all obtained from the same sample, sequenced in a study of cytomegalovirus exposure and HLA in healthy donors. It was with 60 Vbeta and 13 Jbeta primers that the PCR ran. Clones were read by immunoSEQ multiplex PCR, and TCRdb kept only the in-frame ones, dropping some. The sample includes approximately 190,000 clones, around 86% of them seen just once. Sequencing was carried out using PBMCs. Receptors originate from a woman under 30 in good health and CMV-seronegative.

The chain joins TRBV6-5 to TRBJ1-1; D ambiguous. Trimming took off 8 bases at V and 4 bases at J, with 14 bases between the two ends. The CDR3 runs to 13 residues. The germline gives CDR1 MNHEY, CDR2 SVGAGI. The CDR3 sequence is CASSDGIGTEAFF. For the CDR3, the DNA is TGTGCCAGCTCCGACGGGATCGGCACTGAAGCTTTCTTT.

The V and J genes are TRBV2 and TRBJ2-2; 8 bases line up with TRBD2. CDR1 and CDR2 from the germline V gene are SNHLY and FYNNEI. The CDR3 loop spans 14 amino acids. V lost 5 bases to trimming and J lost 3 bases; unmatched junction nucleotides: 2. CDR3: CASSIAGYTGELFF. CDR3 nucleotide sequence: TGTGCCAGCAGTATAGCGGGGTACACCGGGGAGCTGTTTTTT.

This rearrangement joins TRBV5-1 to TRBJ2-1, with 9 positions matching TRBD2. Losses at the gene ends were 5 bases for V and 5 bases for J; bases not matched to a gene: 11. There are 16 residues in the CDR3. Germline V gene lookup returns CDR1 SGHRS and CDR2 YFSETQ. CDR3 bases: TGCGCCAGCAGACCCGTAGCGGGGGCCCTGAACAATGAGCAGTTCTTC. It translates to CASRPVAGALNNEQFF. The entire variable domain, with the rest obtained from reference TRBV5-1 and TRBJ2-1, is as follows: KAGVTQTPRYLIKTRGQQVTLSCSPISGHRSVSWYQQTPGQGLQFLFEYFSETQRNKGNFPGRFSGRQFSNSRSEMNVSTLELGDSALYLCASRPVAGALNNEQFFGPGTRLTVL.

The J gene is TRBJ1-1, the V gene TRBV19, with 9 bases fitting TRBD1. CDR1 is LNHDA and CDR2 is SQIVND in the germline V gene (reference sequence). The CDR3 runs 15 residues. V shed 4 bases and J 3 bases; nucleotides not matched to a gene: 6. CDR3 in DNA: TGTGCCAGTAGTACCGCCGGGACAGGGTACACTGAAGCTTTCTTT. This encodes CASSTAGTGYTEAFF.

This sequence joins TRBV4-2 and TRBJ2-1, with 7 bases identical to TRBD2. This CDR3 spans 15 amino acids. Trimming at V came to 0 bases and at J to 10 bases, leaving 9 bases not matched to a gene. Germline CDR1 reads LGHNA; CDR2 reads YNFKEQ. CDR3 protein: CASSQDLGGSWEQFF. CDR3 bases: TGTGCCAGCAGCCAAGATCTGGGGGGGAGCTGGGAGCAGTTCTTC.

The chain carries TRBV19 and TRBJ1-3; no definite D call. The CDR3 is 17 residues long. V shed 1 base and J shed 0 bases, with 13 bases lying between them. Germline V gives CDR1 LNHDA, CDR2 SQIVND (reference sequence). This CDR3 is CASSIALPEGSGNTIYF. The CDR3, as DNA: TGTGCCAGTAGTATAGCCCTACCTGAGGGCTCTGGAAACACCATATATTTT.

This sequence joins TRBV15 and TRBJ2-2; weak D call: TRBD2 (5 bases). V was cut by 7 bases and J by 6 bases, with 21 bases left in between. Germline CDR1 reads LNHNV; CDR2 reads YYDKDF (reference sequence). CDR3 length equals 16 residues. The CDR3, as DNA: TGTGCCACCACCCTAGGGATAACCGAAGCGGCCGGGGAGCTGTTTTTT. Translation: CATTLGITEAAGELFF.

V usage is TRBV19 and J usage is TRBJ1-2; 9 bases align to TRBD1. CDR1 and CDR2 from the germline V gene are LNHDA and SQIVND (reference sequence). The V and J ends lost 7 bases and 5 bases, in that order; junction bases with no gene match: 11. CDR3 length equals 15 residues. The CDR3 DNA is TGTGCCAGTACTCTTACCTCCGGGACAGGGTATGGCTACACCTTC. This codes for CASTLTSGTGYGYTF.

The V call is TRBV9, the J call TRBJ2-2; TRBD1 might be the D (5 bases). The CDR3 length is 16 residues. CDR1 and CDR2 (germline): SGDLS, YYNGEE. The V gene lost 3 bases and the J gene lost 4 bases, with 16 bases spanning the gap. The CDR3 nucleotides are TGTGCCAGCAGCGGGGGCTGGACGGTCAGCACCGGGGAGCTGTTTTTT. It codes for CASSGGWTVSTGELFF. Looking up the rest from reference TRBV9 and TRBJ2-2 gives the full variable domain: DSGVTQTPKHLITATGQRVTLRCSPRSGDLSVYWYQQSLDQGLQFLIQYYNGEERAKGNILERFSAQQFPDLHSELNLSSLELGDSALYFCASSGGWTVSTGELFFGEGSRLTVL.

The CDR3 coding sequence is TGTGCCAGCAGCTTGATGGGAGGGGATCAGCCCCAGCATTTT. Translation: CASSLMGGDQPQHF. The chain carries TRBV5-6 and TRBJ1-5; perhaps TRBD1 as D (5 bases). The length of the CDR3 is 14 residues. The germline V gene encodes CDR1 SGHDT and CDR2 YYEEEE. V was pared by 1 base and J by 5 bases, with 10 bases between. Variable domain in full (rest from reference TRBV5-6 and TRBJ1-5): DAGVTQSPTHLIKTRGQQVTLRCSPKSGHDTVSWYQQALGQGPQFIFQYYEEEERQRGNFPDRFSGHQFPNYSSELNVNALLLGDSALYLCASSLMGGDQPQHFGDGTRLSIL.

The chain carries TRBV11-2 and TRBJ2-7, with 12 bases aligning to TRBD2. The CDR3 has 16 amino acids. J was trimmed by 3 bases and V by 4 bases; bases with no gene match: 7. CDR1 is SGHAT, CDR2 FQNNGV, per germline. The CDR3 spells CASSWTSGVELYEQYF. CDR3 sequence (DNA): TGTGCCAGCAGCTGGACTAGCGGGGTCGAGCTCTACGAGCAGTACTTC.

The V gene is TRBV7-6, the J gene TRBJ2-7, with unresolved D. The germline V gene encodes CDR1 SGHVS and CDR2 FNYEAQ. With 1 base removed from V and 2 bases from J, the gap between germline ends came to 12 bases. The CDR3 spans 15 residues. CDR3 residues: CASSLGALPPYEQYF. Written as DNA, the CDR3 is TGTGCCAGCAGCTTAGGAGCCCTACCACCCTACGAGCAGTACTTC. The variable domain in full, with the rest retrieved from reference TRBV7-6 and TRBJ2-7, is GAGVSQSPRYKVTKRGQDVALRCDPISGHVSLYWYRQALGQGPEFLTYFNYEAQQDKSGLPNDRFSAERPEGSISTLTIQRTEQRDSAMYRCASSLGALPPYEQYFGPGTRLTVT.

The J gene is TRBJ2-7, the V gene TRBV2; 11 bases fit TRBD2. J lost 7 bases, V lost 4 bases, and 6 bases had no gene match. Germline assignment: CDR1 SNHLY and CDR2 FYNNEI. The CDR3 sequence is 14 residues long. CDR3 DNA sequence: TGTGCCAGCAGTGCTCTAGCGGGAGGAAGGGAGCAGTACTTC. Encoded protein: CASSALAGGREQYF.

The chain combines TRBV29-1 with TRBJ1-2; possible D gene TRBD1, 5 bases. The V end lost 2 bases, the J end lost 4 bases, and 14 bases lay between the germline ends. The CDR3 is made up of 14 amino acids. CDR1 is SQVTM, CDR2 ANQGSEA, per germline. The chain's CDR3 is CSVEQDIGSYGYTF. The CDR3 coding sequence is TGCAGCGTTGAACAGGACATAGGTAGCTATGGCTACACCTTC. The variable domain in full, with the rest retrieved from reference TRBV29-1 and TRBJ1-2, is SAVISQKPSRDICQRGTSLTIQCQVDSQVTMMFWYRQQPGQSLTLIATANQGSEATYESGFVIDKFPISRPNLTFSTLTVSNMSPEDSSIYLCSVEQDIGSYGYTFGSGTRLTVV.

The chain links TRBV7-3 to TRBJ2-3; 7 bases line up with TRBD2. Trimming at V came to 2 bases and at J to 1 base, leaving 3 bases not matched to a gene. Germline V gene data show CDR1 as SGHTA and CDR2 as FQGTGA. This CDR3 spans 15 amino acids. CDR3: CASSLEGGGTDTQYF. CDR3 DNA: TGTGCCAGCAGCTTAGAGGGAGGGGGCACAGATACGCAGTATTTT. The full variable domain, completed using reference TRBV7-3 and TRBJ2-3, is GAGVSQTPSNKVTEKGKYVELRCDPISGHTALYWYRQSLGQGPEFLIYFQGTGAADDSGLPNDRFFAVRPEGSVSTLKIQRTERGDSAVYLCASSLEGGGTDTQYFGPGTRLTVL.

This chain connects TRBV5-1 to TRBJ2-1; D not certain. Trimming removed 0 bases at V and 0 bases at J, with 7 bases between. This CDR3 is built from 15 residues. Germline V CDR1 and CDR2: SGHRS, YFSETQ. For the CDR3, the DNA is TGCGCCAGCAGCTTGGAGACTGGCTCCTACAATGAGCAGTTCTTC. It yields the protein CASSLETGSYNEQFF. The full variable domain, its missing parts supplied by reference TRBV5-1 and TRBJ2-1, is KAGVTQTPRYLIKTRGQQVTLSCSPISGHRSVSWYQQTPGQGLQFLFEYFSETQRNKGNFPGRFSGRQFSNSRSEMNVSTLELGDSALYLCASSLETGSYNEQFFGPGTRLTVL.

V usage is TRBV2 and J usage is TRBJ1-2; D perhaps matches TRBD1 (5 bases). V shed 11 bases and J shed 7 bases, with 8 bases lying between them. The CDR3 has 9 residues. The germline CDR1 and CDR2 sequences are SNHLY and FYNNEI. CDR3 residues: CAGGGGYTF. The CDR3 DNA reads TGTGCCGGGGGGGGTGGCTACACCTTC.

The rearrangement joins TRBV27 to TRBJ1-2; 8 positions agree with TRBD1. Germline values: CDR1 MNHEY, CDR2 SMNVEV (reference sequence). The CDR3 runs 16 residues. The V and J ends lost 6 bases and 2 bases, in that order; junction bases with no gene match: 11. This CDR3 is CASRNALQGDNYGYTF. As DNA, the CDR3 is TGTGCCAGCAGAAACGCACTACAGGGGGACAACTATGGCTACACCTTC.

The gene calls are TRBV28 and TRBJ2-7; 9 nucleotides line up with TRBD2. The CDR3 length is 13 residues. J gave up 7 bases and V 11 bases, and 12 bases lay outside the gene matches. In germline, CDR1 is MDHEN, CDR2 SYDVKM. CDR3 nucleotides: TGTGCCGAGGGGTCTAGCGGGAATGGGGAGCAGTACTTC. This translates into CAEGSSGNGEQYF. The full variable domain, rest sourced from reference TRBV28 and TRBJ2-7, is DVKVTQSSRYLVKRTGEKVFLECVQDMDHENMFWYRQDPGLGLRLIYFSYDVKMKEKGDIPEGYSVSREKKERFSLILESASTNQTSMYLCAEGSSGNGEQYFGPGTRLTVT.

The genes are TRBV27 and TRBJ2-3, with a tentative D call TRBD1 (5 bases). Trimming took off 8 bases at V and 1 base at J, with 13 bases between the two ends. CDR3 length equals 14 residues. Germline loops: CDR1 MNHEY, CDR2 SMNVEV (reference sequence). CDR3 region: CASRNGAGTDTQYF. As DNA, the CDR3 is TGTGCCAGCCGGAATGGGGCGGGCACAGATACGCAGTATTTT.

This chain joins TRBV7-9 and TRBJ2-5; 14 nucleotides align to TRBD2. The V and J ends lost 4 bases and 1 base, in that order; junction bases with no gene match: 5. Germline V CDR1 and CDR2: SEHNR, FQNEAQ (reference sequence). The CDR3 runs to 17 residues. The CDR3 sequence is CASSSSTSGGAQETQYF. Here the CDR3 DNA reads TGTGCCAGCAGCTCGTCGACTAGCGGGGGGGCCCAAGAGACCCAGTACTTC.

This clone was observed once. The gene calls are TRBV7-9 and TRBJ2-1, with TRBD1 matching over 7 bases. With V trimmed by 5 bases and J by 0 bases, 7 bases remained unmatched. This CDR3 has 16 amino acids. Germline V gene lookup returns CDR1 SEHNR and CDR2 FQNEAQ (reference sequence). This CDR3 reads CASSITQGTSYNEQFF. The CDR3 DNA reads as TGTGCCAGCAGCATCACACAGGGGACCTCCTACAATGAGCAGTTCTTC.

V gene TRBV5-1 combines with J gene TRBJ2-7; D unresolved. From germline, CDR1 is SGHRS and CDR2 YFSETQ. Trimming removed 0 bases at V and 2 bases at J, with 12 bases between. This CDR3 region has 15 residues. CDR3 sequence: CASSLAGYTTYEQYF. CDR3 DNA: TGCGCCAGCAGCTTGGCTGGTTACACCACCTACGAGCAGTACTTC.

This clone was detected once. The chain has TRBV2 and TRBJ2-7; weak D call: TRBD2 (5 bases). V dropped 6 bases and J dropped 5 bases, with 11 bases sitting between them. From germline, CDR1 is SNHLY and CDR2 FYNNEI. This CDR3 has 12 residues. This CDR3 reads CASRLDRNEQYF. Here the CDR3 DNA reads TGTGCCAGCAGACTAGATCGGAACGAGCAGTACTTC.

This clone was seen a handful of times. The genes are TRBV28 and TRBJ2-5; 11 bases map to TRBD2. The V gene end was trimmed by 7 bases and the J gene end by 7 bases; junction bases not matched to a gene: 11. CDR1 MDHEN and CDR2 SYDVKM come from the germline V gene. CDR3 length equals 15 residues. CDR3 sequence: CASTQLAGGGGTQYF. The CDR3 coding sequence is TGTGCCAGCACACAGCTAGCGGGAGGCGGGGGGACCCAGTACTTC.

The V call is TRBV9, the J call TRBJ2-1; D call uncertain. The germline V gene has CDR1 SGDLS and CDR2 YYNGEE. Trimming took off 4 bases at V and 3 bases at J, with 17 bases between the two ends. CDR3 length: 16 amino acids. CDR3 loop: CASSLTAEAYYNEQFF. The CDR3 DNA follows: TGTGCCAGCAGCCTCACGGCCGAGGCCTACTACAATGAGCAGTTCTTC.

The chain is built from TRBV11-2 and TRBJ2-2; 11 bases agree with TRBD2. CDR3 size: 18 residues. V shed 0 bases, J shed 6 bases, and the junction held 9 bases outside the gene matches. Germline V gene sequence: CDR1 SGHAT, CDR2 FQNNGV. This CDR3 is CASSLELAGGPGPGELFF. In nucleotides, the CDR3 is TGTGCCAGCAGCTTAGAGTTAGCGGGAGGGCCAGGTCCCGGGGAGCTGTTTTTT.